Below, 5 T cell receptor beta chains from the same sample are listed, as sequenced in a study of T cell clones after liver transplantation. The assay was immunoSEQ multiplex PCR, and TCRdb's table has in-frame clones only and misses some. This sample has more than 95,000 clones, with about 80% found just once. Specimen: CD4+ T cells from blood, collected around 4 years after liver transplant. All receptors come from a human patient who received a liver transplant. A subset of T cells may come from the graft donor.

V gene TRBV28 combines with J gene TRBJ2-7; the D is unclear. Germline CDR1 and CDR2: MDHEN and SYDVKM. V lost 1 base, J lost 6 bases, and 10 bases lay in between. This CDR3 is built from 13 residues. The CDR3 sequence: CASSLSGRSEQYF. The CDR3 bases are TGTGCCAGCAGTTTATCCGGACGGTCCGAGCAGTACTTC.

J is TRBJ2-2 and V is TRBV6-6; D is ambiguous. Deletions cut 6 bases from V and 6 bases from J, with 17 bases between. The CDR3 is 15 amino acids. Germline CDR1 is MNHNY and CDR2 is SVGAGI (reference sequence). The CDR3 here is CASSLLGPVAGELFF. DNA of the CDR3: TGTGCCAGCAGCCTCTTGGGTCCGGTGGCCGGGGAGCTGTTTTTT.

The J gene is TRBJ2-4, the V gene TRBV6-6; D remains unclear. The CDR3 consists of 15 residues. Germline CDR1 MNHNY, CDR2 SVGAGI (reference sequence). V gave up 6 bases and J gave up 0 bases, with 12 bases separating them. The CDR3 protein is CASRPQREAKNIQYF. CDR3 bases: TGTGCCAGCAGACCGCAAAGGGAAGCCAAAAACATTCAGTACTTC.

The chain has TRBV7-2 and TRBJ2-3; 9 bases line up with TRBD2. With 5 bases clipped from V and 0 bases from J, the junction kept 6 bases outside the gene matches. CDR3 length: 16 residues. CDR1 is SGHTA and CDR2 is FQGNSA in the germline V gene. Here the CDR3 DNA reads TGTGCCAGCAGCCCCCTAGCGGGGTCTAGCACAGATACGCAGTATTTT. This gives the protein CASSPLAGSSTDTQYF.

V is TRBV11-3 and J is TRBJ2-3, with TRBD1 as a possible D gene (6 bases). The germline V and J ends were trimmed by 0 bases and 3 bases, with 16 bases remaining between them. This CDR3 is 17 amino acids long. CDR1 and CDR2 from the germline V gene are SGHNT and YENEEA. CDR3 in DNA: TGTGCCAGCAGCTTAGATCGCTCGAGAGGGGGAACAGATACGCAGTATTTT. This encodes CASSLDRSRGGTDTQYF.